The present entry profiles one T cell receptor beta chain with its context. Its specificity is not known. This record belongs to a study of T cell responses to AZD1222 COVID-19 vaccine. The study's findings and limits: At baseline, just a handful of AZD1222 recipients tested seropositive. Vaccine-associated CD4 TCRs spanned spike, dominant at 160-218 and 743-854. Donors were mostly white British, more females; clonal diversity possibly underestimated.

Assay: immunoSEQ multiplex PCR; the TCRdb copy retains only in-frame clones and omits some. The data show roughly 170,000 clones, around 88% seen once. Sequenced here: peripheral blood, sampled on day 0 of AZD1222 vaccination. The clonotype originates from an adult in good health.

CDR3: CAWSVGTRGEETQYF. CDR3 coding DNA: TGTGCCTGGAGTGTGGGGACTAGGGGTGAGGAGACCCAGTACTTC. The chain combines TRBV30 with TRBJ2-5, with 8 bases lining up with TRBD2. The CDR3 has 15 amino acids. Germline lookup yields CDR1 GTSNPN and CDR2 SVGIG (reference sequence). V was clipped by 0 bases and J by 5 bases; unmatched bases: 8.